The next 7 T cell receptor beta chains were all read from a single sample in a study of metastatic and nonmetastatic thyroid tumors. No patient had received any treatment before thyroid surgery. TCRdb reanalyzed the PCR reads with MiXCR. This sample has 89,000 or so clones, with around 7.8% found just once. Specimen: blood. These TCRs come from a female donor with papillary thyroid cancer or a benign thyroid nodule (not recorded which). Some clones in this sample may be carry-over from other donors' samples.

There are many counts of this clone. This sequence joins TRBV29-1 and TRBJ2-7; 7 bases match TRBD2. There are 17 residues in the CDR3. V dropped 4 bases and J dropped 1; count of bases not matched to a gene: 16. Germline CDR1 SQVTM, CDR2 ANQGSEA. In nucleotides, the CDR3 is TGCAGCGTTGTGGTACCGAGTTCCCGCGGGGGATCCTACGAGCAGTACTTC. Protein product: CSVVVPSSRGGSYEQYF.

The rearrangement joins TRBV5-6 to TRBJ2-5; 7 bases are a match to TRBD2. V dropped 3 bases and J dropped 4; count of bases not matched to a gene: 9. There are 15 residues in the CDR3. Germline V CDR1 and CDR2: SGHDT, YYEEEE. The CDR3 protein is CASSWEGRARETQYF. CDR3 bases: TGTGCCAGCAGCTGGGAGGGTCGGGCAAGAGAGACCCAGTACTTC.

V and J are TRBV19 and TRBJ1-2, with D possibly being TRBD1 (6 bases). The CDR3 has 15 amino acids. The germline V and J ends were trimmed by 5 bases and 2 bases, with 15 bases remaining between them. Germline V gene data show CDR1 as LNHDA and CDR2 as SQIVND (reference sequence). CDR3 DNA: TGTGCCAGTAGTCCCGGGGACAAAAGGAACTATGGCTACACCTTC. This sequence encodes CASSPGDKRNYGYTF.

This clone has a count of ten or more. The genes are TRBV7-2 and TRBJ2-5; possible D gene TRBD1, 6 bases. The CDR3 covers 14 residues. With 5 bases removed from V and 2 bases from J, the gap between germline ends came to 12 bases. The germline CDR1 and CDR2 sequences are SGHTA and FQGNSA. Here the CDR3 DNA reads TGTGCCAGCAGCCGCCGGGACACGCAAGAGACCCAGTACTTC. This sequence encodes CASSRRDTQETQYF.

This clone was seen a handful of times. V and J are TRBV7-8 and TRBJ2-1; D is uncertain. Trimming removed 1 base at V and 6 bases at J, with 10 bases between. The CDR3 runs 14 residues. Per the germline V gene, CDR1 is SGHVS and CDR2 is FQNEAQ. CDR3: CASSLVGFVNEQFF. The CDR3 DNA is TGTGCCAGCAGCTTAGTAGGTTTTGTCAATGAGCAGTTCTTC.

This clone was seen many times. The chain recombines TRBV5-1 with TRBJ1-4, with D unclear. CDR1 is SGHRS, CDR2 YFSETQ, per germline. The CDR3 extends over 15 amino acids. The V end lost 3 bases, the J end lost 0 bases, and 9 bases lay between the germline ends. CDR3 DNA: TGCGCCAGCAGCTCCTCGCATGCAACTAATGAAAAACTGTTTTTT. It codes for CASSSSHATNEKLFF. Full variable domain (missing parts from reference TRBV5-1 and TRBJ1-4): KAGVTQTPRYLIKTRGQQVTLSCSPISGHRSVSWYQQTPGQGLQFLFEYFSETQRNKGNFPGRFSGRQFSNSRSEMNVSTLELGDSALYLCASSSSHATNEKLFFGSGTQLSVL.

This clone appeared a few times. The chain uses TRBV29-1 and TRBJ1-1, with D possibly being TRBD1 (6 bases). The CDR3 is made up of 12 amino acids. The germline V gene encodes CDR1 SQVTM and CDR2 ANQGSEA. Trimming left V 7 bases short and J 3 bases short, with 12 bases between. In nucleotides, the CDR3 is TGCAGCGGGGCCCCAGGGGACACTGAAGCTTTCTTT. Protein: CSGAPGDTEAFF.